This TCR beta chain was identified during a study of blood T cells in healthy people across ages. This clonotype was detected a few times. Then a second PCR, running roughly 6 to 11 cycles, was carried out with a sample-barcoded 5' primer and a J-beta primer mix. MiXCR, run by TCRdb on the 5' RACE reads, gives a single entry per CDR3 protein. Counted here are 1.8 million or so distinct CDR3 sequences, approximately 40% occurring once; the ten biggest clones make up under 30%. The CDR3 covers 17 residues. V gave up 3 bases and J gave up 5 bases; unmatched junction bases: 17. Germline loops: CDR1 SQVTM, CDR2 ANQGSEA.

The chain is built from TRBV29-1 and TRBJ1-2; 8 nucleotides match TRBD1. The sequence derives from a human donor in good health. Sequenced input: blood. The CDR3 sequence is CSVETIPLDRDTYGYTF. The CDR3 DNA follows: TGCAGCGTTGAGACCATACCGTTGGACAGGGACACGTATGGCTACACCTTC.